This T cell receptor beta chain was sequenced for a study of CD8+ T cells in alopecia areata. Sequencing used cDNA as its template, made by extracting RNA and reverse transcribing it. Profiling relied on immunoSEQ multiplex PCR, and the TCRdb table lists in-frame clones only, not all of them. This sample has about 97,000 clones; roughly 41% occur once, and the top ten carry 1% to 1.5%. This clone was recorded a few times. Starting from PBMCs, sorting isolated CD4+ and CD8+ T cells. The origin of this receptor is a human donor with alopecia areata. The sequenced sample was CD4+ T cells sorted from blood.

CDR3 amino acids: CASSLEGGSGIPETQYF. The CDR3 DNA reads TGCGCCAGCAGCCTGGAGGGAGGCTCAGGGATCCCAGAGACCCAGTACTTC. J is TRBJ2-5 and V is TRBV5-1; a weak D match, TRBD2 (6 bases). The germline V gene encodes CDR1 SGHRS and CDR2 YFSETQ. The CDR3 runs to 17 residues. V lost 4 bases and J lost 4, with 23 bases in between.